The 4 T cell receptor beta chains listed next were all sequenced from one sample in a study of T-cell memory formation after mild COVID-19. TCRdb re-analysed the 5' RACE reads in MiXCR, keeping a single row per CDR3 protein. The top ten hold about 8.4% of the sample, which has hundreds of thousands of distinct CDR3 sequences, less than 25% seen once. What was sequenced was PBMCs or a T cell subset sorted from them (not recorded which). These receptors all come from an adult woman who had mild COVID-19 (a few samples of this study predate the infection). Cell type and time point are not known.

DNA of the CDR3: TGTGCCAGCAGCGTAGCTCTCGGGGGCGCAGATACGCAGTATTTT. Translating it yields CASSVALGGADTQYF. The chain is built from TRBV9 and TRBJ2-3; D may correspond to TRBD1 or TRBD2 (6 bases each). V dropped 0 bases and J dropped 4 bases, with 12 bases sitting between them. The CDR3 contains 15 residues. The germline gives CDR1 SGDLS, CDR2 YYNGEE.

V is TRBV20-1 and J is TRBJ1-6, with TRBD1 identical over 8 bases. This CDR3 is built from 14 residues. Germline V lookup: CDR1 DFQATT, CDR2 SNEGSKA (reference sequence). Trimming cost V 3 bases and J 5 bases; bases outside gene matches: 3. The CDR3 sequence: CSARPGQDNSPLHF. The CDR3 DNA follows: TGCAGTGCTAGGCCGGGACAGGATAATTCACCCCTCCACTTT.

The CDR3 DNA sequence: TGTGCCAGCAGCCACGCCGGGACAGGGGCGGGTGGCTACACCTTC. It codes for CASSHAGTGAGGYTF. The genes are TRBV3-1 and TRBJ1-2; the match to TRBD1 covers 10 bases. With V trimmed by 3 bases and J by 7 bases, 8 bases remained unmatched. Germline CDR1 is LGHDT and CDR2 is YNNKEL (reference sequence). The CDR3 consists of 15 residues. The full variable domain, rest sourced from reference TRBV3-1 and TRBJ1-2, is DTAVSQTPKYLVTQMGNDKSIKCEQNLGHDTMYWYKQDSKKFLKIMFSYNNKELIINETVPNRFSPKSPDKAHLNLHINSLELGDSAVYFCASSHAGTGAGGYTFGSGTRLTVV.

The rearrangement links TRBV27 to TRBJ1-2; D unresolved. V lost 6 bases, J lost 5 bases, and 19 bases lay in between. This CDR3 has 15 residues. Germline loops: CDR1 MNHEY, CDR2 SMNVEV (reference sequence). CDR3 sequence reads: CASSSLRSSGYGYTF. CDR3 in DNA: TGTGCCAGCAGCTCCTTACGGAGCTCGGGTTATGGCTACACCTTC.